This T cell receptor (beta chain) was recorded in a study of blood T cells in healthy people across ages. General study findings and limits: Long-lived donors exceeded aged donors in naive CD4+ cells and diversity. Roughly linear declines in TCR beta diversity per million T cells occurred with age.

Through a sample-barcoded 5' primer and a J-beta primer mix, a second PCR was run for roughly 7 to 11 cycles. TCRdb called the 5' RACE reads again in MiXCR, with one record for every CDR3 protein. This sample has 1.4 million or so distinct CDR3 sequences, with roughly two fifths found just once. The V end was cut by 4 bases, the J end by 1 base, with 10 bases between. Germline V gene lookup returns CDR1 MGHDK and CDR2 SYGVNS. This CDR3 region has 14 residues. As to this clonotype: Antigen: not known.

Donors ranged from 6 to 90 years old and were healthy Caucasians in Russia. The TCR sequence derives from a woman in her late teens or twenties in good health. The rearrangement links TRBV25-1 to TRBJ1-2; a weak D match, TRBD1 (6 bases). The specimen sequenced was blood. CDR3 sequence (DNA): TGTGCCAGCAGTGTAGGACAGCTTAACTATGGCTACACCTTC. This encodes CASSVGQLNYGYTF.